The clone carrying this T cell receptor (beta chain) was counted many times. The trim removed 0 bases at V and 4 bases at J, leaving 4 bases unmatched. This CDR3 is 15 amino acids long. CDR1 is MNHNY, CDR2 SVGAGI, per germline (reference sequence). The data were obtained in a study of spatial heterogeneity in lung cancer. Looking at the study overall: The library had UMIs, and each TCR and UMI pair averaged more than ten raw reads.

MiXCR was run by TCRdb on the 5' RACE reads, yielding one entry per CDR3 protein. Seen here are about 23,000 distinct CDR3 sequences, 4.7% observed once, and the top ten hold roughly 5.2%. The sample's time point: sample taken at primary tumor resection. Tumor, nontumor lung or frozen PBMC supplied whole RNA that was sequenced unsorted. The sequence derives from a male donor with early-stage non-small cell lung cancer. This sequence joins TRBV6-6 and TRBJ2-7; 9 bases fit TRBD1. Specimen: PBMCs, collected at surgery. The CDR3: CASSYSGTGRYEQYF. DNA for the CDR3: TGTGCCAGCAGTTACTCCGGGACAGGGAGGTACGAGCAGTACTTC.